The rows below give T cell receptor beta chains drawn from one sample of a study of blood T cell repertoires in COVID-19. Only in-frame clones appear in the TCRdb table, and some are missing; sequencing was by immunoSEQ multiplex PCR. The sample shows 110,000 to 150,000 clones, roughly 88% of them seen only once. The sequencing input was PBMCs or T cells enriched from blood (not recorded which). The receptors here all came from a man aged 50 to 60 who had recovered from COVID-19. The CDR3 runs from the conserved cysteine through the conserved F or W. The D gene is left open where the match is weak. Clone size is given for some rows only: seen once, a few or many times, or a class if the clone is expanded.

CDR3nt: TGTGCCAGCAGTGACTCGAGGGGCGCGGGGATCACTGAAGCTTTCTTT
CDR3aa: CASSDSRGAGITEAFF
len: 16
v_gene: TRBV6-4
abundance: -
j_gene: TRBJ1-1
d_gene: -

CDR3nt: TGTGCCTGGAGTGCTACAGGGGGGTCGTTGATAGGTGGCTACACCTTC
CDR3aa: CAWSATGGSLIGGYTF
len: 16
v_gene: TRBV30
abundance: -
j_gene: TRBJ1-2
d_gene: TRBD1

CDR3nt: TGTGCCAGCAGTGGGACAGGGGACTTGAACACTGAAGCTTTCTTT
CDR3aa: CASSGTGDLNTEAFF
len: 15
v_gene: TRBV28
abundance: -
j_gene: TRBJ1-1
d_gene: TRBD1

CDR3nt: TGTGCCAGCAGCACCCCCGAGCGGGAGGGCCGAGAGACCCAGTACTTC
CDR3aa: CASSTPEREGRETQYF
len: 16
v_gene: TRBV7-9
abundance: -
j_gene: TRBJ2-5
d_gene: TRBD2

CDR3nt: TGTGCCAGCAGCTTAGTGGGCGGGACGGGGAAACTGTTTTTT
CDR3aa: CASSLVGGTGKLFF
len: 14
v_gene: TRBV7-9
abundance: -
j_gene: TRBJ1-4
d_gene: -

CDR3nt: TGTGCCAGTCACACTAGGGGGGGTTCCTACAATGAGCAGTTCTTC
CDR3aa: CASHTRGGSYNEQFF
len: 15
v_gene: TRBV19
abundance: -
j_gene: TRBJ2-1
d_gene: -

CDR3nt: TGTGCCAGCACCACAGGGGAGCCCACAGATACGCAGTATTTT
CDR3aa: CASTTGEPTDTQYF
len: 14
v_gene: TRBV2
abundance: -
j_gene: TRBJ2-3
d_gene: TRBD1

CDR3nt: TGTGCCAGCAGTGAAGCCGGGACAGGGAACACTGAAGCTTTCTTT
CDR3aa: CASSEAGTGNTEAFF
len: 15
v_gene: TRBV25-1
abundance: -
j_gene: TRBJ1-1
d_gene: TRBD1

CDR3nt: TGTGCCAGCAGCGTTGTGGGGGAGGGCGTCTACGAGCAGTACTTC
CDR3aa: CASSVVGEGVYEQYF
len: 15
v_gene: TRBV28
abundance: -
j_gene: TRBJ2-7
d_gene: TRBD2

CDR3nt: TGTGCCAGCAGCCTCAGGAACACTGAAGCTTTCTTT
CDR3aa: CASSLRNTEAFF
len: 12
v_gene: TRBV11-2
abundance: -
j_gene: TRBJ1-1
d_gene: -

CDR3nt: TGTGCCAGCAGCTATTGGGCAGAGGGCACCGGGGAGCTGTTTTTT
CDR3aa: CASSYWAEGTGELFF
len: 15
v_gene: TRBV3-1/TRBV3-2
abundance: few
j_gene: TRBJ2-2
d_gene: -

CDR3nt: TGTGCCAGCAGCTCAGGACTAGCGGGGCAAGAGACCCAGTACTTC
CDR3aa: CASSSGLAGQETQYF
len: 15
v_gene: TRBV5-4
abundance: -
j_gene: TRBJ2-5
d_gene: TRBD2

CDR3nt: TGTGCCAGCAGCAGGACAGGGGGCCACACCGGGGAGCTGTTTTTT
CDR3aa: CASSRTGGHTGELFF
len: 15
v_gene: TRBV7-8
abundance: -
j_gene: TRBJ2-2
d_gene: TRBD1

CDR3nt: TGTGCCAGCAGTTTCCTCGGGGCGGGGGAAGAGACCCAGTACTTC
CDR3aa: CASSFLGAGEETQYF
len: 15
v_gene: TRBV28
abundance: -
j_gene: TRBJ2-5
d_gene: TRBD2

CDR3nt: TGCAGCGTTGAACGCAAGGGGTACGCAGATACGCAGTATTTT
CDR3aa: CSVERKGYADTQYF
len: 14
v_gene: TRBV29-1
abundance: -
j_gene: TRBJ2-3
d_gene: -

CDR3nt: TGCGCCAGCAGCTTGGGGGCAGTGGCAGAGAACACTGAAGCTTTCTTT
CDR3aa: CASSLGAVAENTEAFF
len: 16
v_gene: TRBV5-1
abundance: few
j_gene: TRBJ1-1
d_gene: -

CDR3nt: TGTGCCAGCAGTAGGGGACAGGGCAACCCCTACGAGCAGTACTTC
CDR3aa: CASSRGQGNPYEQYF
len: 15
v_gene: TRBV2
abundance: -
j_gene: TRBJ2-7
d_gene: TRBD1

CDR3nt: TGTGCCAGCAGCTTAGTAATGGCAGGGGACTATGGCTACACCTTC
CDR3aa: CASSLVMAGDYGYTF
len: 15
v_gene: TRBV7-2
abundance: -
j_gene: TRBJ1-2
d_gene: -

CDR3nt: TGTGCCACCAGCAGAGATCGGGGCTCTGGGGCCAACGTCCTGACTTTC
CDR3aa: CATSRDRGSGANVLTF
len: 16
v_gene: TRBV15
abundance: -
j_gene: TRBJ2-6
d_gene: -

CDR3nt: TGTGCCAGCAGCTTACAAGCCCGCTATGGCTACACCTTC
CDR3aa: CASSLQARYGYTF
len: 13
v_gene: TRBV13
abundance: once
j_gene: TRBJ1-2
d_gene: -

CDR3nt: TGTGCCAGCAAAACTAGCGGGATGGAGGATACGCAGTATTTT
CDR3aa: CASKTSGMEDTQYF
len: 14
v_gene: TRBV21-1
abundance: -
j_gene: TRBJ2-3
d_gene: -

CDR3nt: TGTGCCAGCCAAACGGGGGGGCCTAATGAAAAACTGTTTTTT
CDR3aa: CASQTGGPNEKLFF
len: 14
v_gene: TRBV28
abundance: -
j_gene: TRBJ1-4
d_gene: -

CDR3nt: TGTGCCAGCAGAACGACAGGGGAGAGGAGTGGCTACACCTTC
CDR3aa: CASRTTGERSGYTF
len: 14
v_gene: TRBV6-5
abundance: -
j_gene: TRBJ1-2
d_gene: TRBD1

CDR3nt: TGTGCCAGCAGTTCCCCCACAGCGGGGGGACCCTACTACAATGAGCAGTTCTTC
CDR3aa: CASSSPTAGGPYYNEQFF
len: 18
v_gene: TRBV28
abundance: -
j_gene: TRBJ2-1
d_gene: TRBD2

CDR3nt: TGTGCCAGCAGCACGCGGGACAGCTCCTACGAGCAGTACTTC
CDR3aa: CASSTRDSSYEQYF
len: 14
v_gene: TRBV7-9
abundance: -
j_gene: TRBJ2-7
d_gene: -

CDR3nt: TGTGCCAGCAGCTTAGATGGCGAGACCCAGTACTTC
CDR3aa: CASSLDGETQYF
len: 12
v_gene: TRBV11-3
abundance: -
j_gene: TRBJ2-5
d_gene: -

CDR3nt: TGCGCCAGCAGCTCTAGCGGGAGTGGTGATGAGCAGTTCTTC
CDR3aa: CASSSSGSGDEQFF
len: 14
v_gene: TRBV5-1
abundance: -
j_gene: TRBJ2-1
d_gene: TRBD2

CDR3nt: TGTGCCAGTAGTATTGTCGGACAGGGTGACGAGCAGTACTTC
CDR3aa: CASSIVGQGDEQYF
len: 14
v_gene: TRBV19
abundance: -
j_gene: TRBJ2-7
d_gene: TRBD1

CDR3nt: TGTGCCAGCAGTTTAGATTCACCACGAGTGCAGTACTTC
CDR3aa: CASSLDSPRVQYF
len: 13
v_gene: TRBV28
abundance: -
j_gene: TRBJ2-7
d_gene: -

CDR3nt: TGCGCCAGCAGCCCACGGACAGGGGACAATGAGCAGTTCTTC
CDR3aa: CASSPRTGDNEQFF
len: 14
v_gene: TRBV4-3
abundance: -
j_gene: TRBJ2-1
d_gene: TRBD1

CDR3nt: TGCGCCAGCAGCCAAGTTGCCGGGACCGGGAGTTTCGACTATGGCTACACCTTC
CDR3aa: CASSQVAGTGSFDYGYTF
len: 18
v_gene: TRBV4-3
abundance: once
j_gene: TRBJ1-2
d_gene: -

CDR3nt: TGTGCCAGCAGTTTTGACAGGAACTATGGCTACACCTTC
CDR3aa: CASSFDRNYGYTF
len: 13
v_gene: TRBV12-3/TRBV12-4
abundance: once
j_gene: TRBJ1-2
d_gene: -

CDR3nt: TGTGCCACCAGTGACGGACGGGGGGGTATAGATACGCAGTATTTT
CDR3aa: CATSDGRGGIDTQYF
len: 15
v_gene: TRBV24-1
abundance: -
j_gene: TRBJ2-3
d_gene: TRBD2

CDR3nt: TGTGCCAGCAGTTACGGGGGAGGGGGAAACACTGAAGCTTTCTTT
CDR3aa: CASSYGGGGNTEAFF
len: 15
v_gene: TRBV6-5
abundance: -
j_gene: TRBJ1-1
d_gene: -